Listed here are 21 T cell receptor beta chains from one sample, sequenced in a study of blood T cell repertoires in COVID-19. TCRdb's table, derived via immunoSEQ multiplex PCR, lists solely in-frame clones and lacks some. The sample comprises 54,000 or so clones, 82% of which are singletons, and 11% rests with the top ten. The sample comprised peripheral blood. The receptors here all came from a man older than 75 with COVID-19, enrolled during active disease.

This clone was counted a few times. The V gene is TRBV7-2, the J gene TRBJ1-2; a weak D match, TRBD1 (6 bases). The CDR3 runs to 14 residues. Trimming stripped 3 bases from V and 3 bases from J, with 11 bases between. Germline V gene sequence: CDR1 SGHTA, CDR2 FQGNSA. The CDR3 loop is CASSLAKGDYGYTF. CDR3 sequence (DNA): TGTGCCAGCAGCTTGGCTAAGGGGGACTATGGCTACACCTTC.

This chain connects TRBV5-8 to TRBJ2-5; possible D gene TRBD1, 6 bases. CDR1 SGHTS and CDR2 YDEGEE come from the germline V gene. Trimming stripped 4 bases from V and 5 bases from J, with 15 bases between. The CDR3 is made up of 14 amino acids. The CDR3, as DNA: TGTGCCAGCAGCCTCAGGACAGTTGAGGAGACCCAGTACTTC. This encodes CASSLRTVEETQYF.

This clone showed up just a few times. V usage is TRBV6-5 and J usage is TRBJ1-1; D gene uncertain. Germline CDR1 MNHEY, CDR2 SVGAGI. CDR3 size: 13 residues. With 4 bases removed from V and 4 bases from J, the gap between germline ends came to 10 bases. The CDR3 coding sequence is TGTGCCAGCAGTTCGTTGTCGAGCACTGAAGCTTTCTTT. Translation: CASSSLSSTEAFF.

This clone has just one count. The V gene is TRBV9, the J gene TRBJ2-2; D is possibly TRBD1 (5 bases). The germline CDR1 and CDR2 sequences are SGDLS and YYNGEE. V was shortened by 2 bases and J by 6 bases, with 8 bases between the two germline ends. CDR3 size: 13 residues. DNA for the CDR3: TGTGCCAGCAGCGTGACAGTCCCCGGGGAGCTGTTTTTT. This codes for CASSVTVPGELFF.

The chain employs TRBV30 and TRBJ1-3; D might be TRBD1 (5 bases). The germline V gene has CDR1 GTSNPN and CDR2 SVGIG (reference sequence). The CDR3 has 17 amino acids. Trimming stripped 1 base from V and 4 bases from J, with 20 bases between. The CDR3 DNA follows: TGTGCCTGGAGTGCCCAAAAGGGGTGGGCTACAGGAAACACCATATATTTT. Translation gives CAWSAQKGWATGNTIYF.

This clone was recorded only once. The J gene is TRBJ2-1, the V gene TRBV20-1; D gene uncertain. Germline values: CDR1 DFQATT, CDR2 SNEGSKA (reference sequence). The CDR3 totals 11 residues. Trimming removed 1 base from V and 6 bases from J, with 4 bases in between. Here the CDR3 reads CSARVLNEQFF. CDR3 nucleotides: TGCAGTGCTAGAGTCCTCAATGAGCAGTTCTTC.

The chain links TRBV7-2 to TRBJ2-2; tentative D call: TRBD2 (6 bases). The V and J ends lost 0 bases and 5 bases respectively, with 22 bases between them. The CDR3 is 19 amino acids. Germline V gene data show CDR1 as SGHTA and CDR2 as FQGNSA. The CDR3: CASSLAGGGGPFGTGELFF. The CDR3 coding sequence is TGTGCCAGCAGCTTAGCGGGAGGTGGCGGACCATTCGGTACCGGGGAGCTGTTTTTT.

This chain uses TRBV7-6 with TRBJ1-5; 7 nucleotides agree with TRBD1. J gave up 6 bases and V 1 base, and 6 bases lay outside the gene matches. CDR1 is SGHVS and CDR2 is FNYEAQ in the germline V gene. The CDR3 loop spans 15 amino acids. The CDR3 DNA sequence: TGTGCCAGCAGCTTAGAGGAGGGGGCCGGTCAGCCCCAGCATTTT. It encodes CASSLEEGAGQPQHF.

V and J are TRBV2 and TRBJ2-5, with TRBD2 identical over 10 bases. V lost 8 bases, J lost 7 bases, and 7 bases stayed unmatched. This CDR3 has 13 amino acids. CDR1 is SNHLY, CDR2 FYNNEI, per germline. CDR3 sequence reads: CASCRSSGGTQYF. The CDR3 region has the DNA TGTGCCAGCTGTAGGTCTAGCGGGGGGACCCAGTACTTC.

The rearrangement joins TRBV10-3 to TRBJ2-7, with TRBD1 as a possible D gene (6 bases). The CDR3 totals 13 residues. The ends were cut back, 10 bases at V and 2 bases at J, with 15 bases in the middle. Germline CDR1 is ENHRY and CDR2 is SYGVKD. CDR3 nucleotide sequence: TGTGCCACCACAGGGACCGTTACCTACGAGCAGTACTTC. This encodes CATTGTVTYEQYF.

The chain joins TRBV11-3 to TRBJ1-2; D remains unclear. V was cut by 5 bases and J by 8 bases, with 15 bases left in between. This CDR3 has 13 amino acids. Germline loops: CDR1 SGHNT, CDR2 YENEEA. CDR3 DNA: TGTGCCAGCAGCGAGACACGTATGGAAGGCTACACCTTC. This sequence encodes CASSETRMEGYTF.

The chain carries TRBV7-3 and TRBJ2-1, with 7 bases aligning to TRBD1. After removal of 5 bases from V and 6 bases from J, the junction contained 10 bases not matched to a gene. Germline loops: CDR1 SGHTA, CDR2 FQGTGA. CDR3 length: 15 amino acids. CDR3 sequence: CASSQGVTIINEQFF. For the CDR3, the DNA is TGTGCCAGCAGCCAGGGGGTGACGATAATCAATGAGCAGTTCTTC.

V is TRBV5-8 and J is TRBJ1-4; no clear D. V was trimmed by 4 bases and J by 0 bases, leaving 10 bases between them. CDR3 length: 15 residues. From germline, CDR1 is SGHTS and CDR2 YDEGEE. The CDR3 nucleotides read TGTGCCAGCAGCCAAGAGGTGGCAACTAATGAAAAACTGTTTTTT. Translation: CASSQEVATNEKLFF.

The rearrangement uses TRBV5-6 and TRBJ1-4; the D gene is possibly TRBD1 (6 bases). Germline V gene data show CDR1 as SGHDT and CDR2 as YYEEEE. This CDR3 region has 16 residues. Trimming stripped 3 bases from V and 6 bases from J, with 18 bases between. The CDR3 DNA reads as TGTGCCAGCAGCTCTATTGGCCCAGGGGCGGATGAAAAACTGTTTTTT. The encoded protein is CASSSIGPGADEKLFF.

This chain connects TRBV7-3 to TRBJ2-3; D possibly corresponds to TRBD2 (6 bases). The CDR3 covers 15 residues. Germline-derived CDR1 and CDR2 are SGHTA and FQGTGA. Deletions cut 5 bases from V and 0 bases from J, with 12 bases between. In DNA, the CDR3 is TGTGCCAGCAGCCGGGACTCCGTTAGCACAGATACGCAGTATTTT. This codes for CASSRDSVSTDTQYF.

The J gene is TRBJ1-3, the V gene TRBV28; 9 bases fit TRBD1. Per germline, CDR1 MDHEN and CDR2 SYDVKM. After removal of 4 bases from V and 4 bases from J, the junction contained 2 bases not matched to a gene. The CDR3 is 14 amino acids. The CDR3 loop reads CASSWGTGGNTIYF. CDR3 nucleotide sequence: TGTGCCAGCAGTTGGGGGACAGGGGGAAACACCATATATTTT.

In nucleotides, the CDR3 is TGTGCTAGTGGTCAAGACATGTCCGTCTACCCTAACACCGGGGAGCTGTTTTTT. Encoded protein: CASGQDMSVYPNTGELFF. The chain carries TRBV12-5 and TRBJ2-2, with D unclear. Between the trimmed V and J ends, which lost 5 bases and 2 bases, there was a span of 21 bases. Germline CDR1 LGHNT, CDR2 FRNRAP. The CDR3 spans 18 residues.

The CDR3 loop is CASRGTSGFTDTQYF. DNA for the CDR3: TGTGCCAGTCGAGGGACATCGGGCTTCACAGATACGCAGTATTTT. The chain combines TRBV19 with TRBJ2-3; TRBD1 is a possible D gene (6 bases). The CDR3 has 15 amino acids. The V end lost 8 bases, the J end lost 2 bases, and 17 bases lay between the germline ends. CDR1 is LNHDA and CDR2 is SQIVND in the germline V gene (reference sequence).

V gene TRBV6-5 combines with J gene TRBJ1-3; 7 nucleotides align to TRBD1. The J segment lost 0 bases and the V segment lost 0 bases, leaving 2 bases of the junction unmatched. Germline lookup yields CDR1 MNHEY and CDR2 SVGAGI. There are 16 residues in the CDR3. For the CDR3, the DNA is TGTGCCAGCAGTTACTCAGGGGACAGCTCTGGAAACACCATATATTTT. Its protein product is CASSYSGDSSGNTIYF.

This rearrangement joins TRBV6-5 to TRBJ1-2, with 7 bases matching TRBD1. Germline CDR1 is MNHEY and CDR2 is SVGAGI. Unmatched junction bases numbered 11, after V lost 5 bases and J lost 8 bases. This CDR3 contains 14 residues. CDR3 DNA sequence: TGTGCCAGCAGTCCACCGACAGGGTCCTACGGCTACACCTTC. Its translation: CASSPPTGSYGYTF.

The chain has TRBV10-3 and TRBJ1-4; 8 bases are shared with TRBD1. This CDR3 contains 13 residues. From germline, CDR1 is ENHRY and CDR2 SYGVKD. V gave up 10 bases and J gave up 11 bases; unmatched junction bases: 12. The CDR3, as DNA: TGTGCCACCAGCCCCCCAGGGGGCCGGAAACTGTTTTTT. This codes for CATSPPGGRKLFF.